The rows below give T cell receptor beta chains drawn from one sample of a study of T cell responses to AZD1222 COVID-19 vaccine. Some clones are missing from TCRdb's copy, which holds only in-frame ones; the method was immunoSEQ multiplex PCR. The sample records about 74,000 clones, roughly 90% being singletons. The sample was peripheral blood, taken 28 days after the second AZD1222 dose. The receptor set was obtained from an adult who received the AZD1222 COVID-19 vaccine. The CDR3 runs from the conserved cysteine through the conserved F or W. The D gene is left open where the match is weak. Only some rows state a clone size, as once, few, many or a class for expanded clones.

TRBJ2-3 TRBD2 TRBV30 - TGTGCCTGGAGCAAGCTAGCGGGAATCACAGATACGCAGTATTTT CAWSKLAGITDTQYF
TRBJ1-5 - TRBV30 - TGTGCCTGGAGTCGGCAGGGGCCTCAGCCCCAGCATTTT CAWSRQGPQPQHF
TRBJ2-7 TRBD1 TRBV28 - TGTGCCAGCAGTGGCCTTCAGGGGGCGATTGGCGAGCAGTACTTC CASSGLQGAIGEQYF
TRBJ1-1 - TRBV27 - TGTGCCAGCGAAAGCAGGGGCGGCGGGAACACTGAAGCTTTCTTT CASESRGGGNTEAFF
TRBJ1-2 - TRBV28 once TGTGCCAGCAATAGCCCGGGTAGGACATATGGCTACACCTTC CASNSPGRTYGYTF
TRBJ2-1 TRBD2 TRBV19 - TGTGCCAGTAGTTCCGTGAGCGGGAGCCTAACGAATGAGCAGTTCTTC CASSSVSGSLTNEQFF
TRBJ2-7 TRBD1 TRBV27 - TGTGCCAGCAGTTCCAGGGGGGAGCAGTACTTC CASSSRGEQYF
TRBJ2-7 TRBD2 TRBV4-2 - TGTGCCAGCAGCCAAACGACTAGCGGAGACTACGAGCAGTACTTC CASSQTTSGDYEQYF
TRBJ2-7 TRBD2 TRBV6-2/TRBV6-3 - TGTGCCAGCAGTTACCCACAGCGCGGGAGGGCCTCGGGGGAGCAGTACTTC CASSYPQRGRASGEQYF
TRBJ2-7 - TRBV21-1 - TGTGCCAGCAGCAAAGCGCGGGATGAAAGCTACGAGCAGTACTTC CASSKARDESYEQYF
TRBJ1-3 - TRBV4-1 - TGCGCCAGCAGCCACGGAGAAGGTTCTGGAAACACCATATATTTT CASSHGEGSGNTIYF
TRBJ1-2 - TRBV7-9 - TGTGCCAGCAGCTTACCGCTTGGACCGGTACCCTATGGCTACACCTTC CASSLPLGPVPYGYTF
TRBJ1-1 - TRBV5-4 - TGTGCCAGCAGCTTAAGGCAGAACACTGAAGCTTTCTTT CASSLRQNTEAFF
TRBJ2-1 TRBD2 TRBV7-9 - TGTGCCAGCAGCTTAGCTCGGCTAGCGGGTAGCCACAATGAGCAGTTCTTC CASSLARLAGSHNEQFF
TRBJ2-1 - TRBV29-1 - TGCAGCGTTGGACTGGGCACGGTGAATGAGCAGTTCTTC CSVGLGTVNEQFF
TRBJ1-2 - TRBV2 - TGTGCCAGCAGTGAAAACAGCTACTTTGGACTTTTC CASSENSYFGLF
TRBJ2-3 - TRBV14 few TGTGCCAGCAGCCAAGATGGGGAGCTACTTATTAGCACAGATACGCAGTATTTT CASSQDGELLISTDTQYF
TRBJ2-5 TRBD2 TRBV9 - TGTGCCAGCAGCCCTAGCGGGAGGGCTTGGGAGACCCAGTACTTC CASSPSGRAWETQYF
TRBJ1-6 - TRBV28 - TGTGCCAGCAGTTTAGGGGACAAGCATTCACCCCTCCACTTT CASSLGDKHSPLHF
TRBJ2-7 - TRBV7-9 - TGTGCCAGCAGCCCCCCCGGGACCCAGGTCGGCGAGCAGTACTTC CASSPPGTQVGEQYF
TRBJ2-7 - TRBV29-1 - TGCAGCGTTGAGGAGGGAACCCCCTACGAGCAGTACTTC CSVEEGTPYEQYF
TRBJ2-3 - TRBV11-2 - TGTGCCAGCAGCTTAGTGCGCTTCACCGGGGGCCCAGATACGCAGTATTTT CASSLVRFTGGPDTQYF
TRBJ1-4 - TRBV19 few TGTGCCAGTAGTATAGGTAATGAAAAACTGTTTTTT CASSIGNEKLFF
TRBJ2-5 TRBD1 TRBV5-5 - TGTGCCAGCAGCTTGGGACAGGGGGCGTGGGAGACCCAGTACTTC CASSLGQGAWETQYF
TRBJ2-5 - TRBV7-9 - TGTGCCAGCAGTAGGGACGTTATCCAAGAGACCCAGTACTTC CASSRDVIQETQYF
TRBJ1-2 - TRBV5-6 few TGTGCCAGCAGCTTAGGTCCGAGCTATGGCTACACCTTC CASSLGPSYGYTF
TRBJ2-7 TRBD2 TRBV28 - TGTGCCAGCAGCCCGACTAGCGGGTCCTACGAGCAGTACTTC CASSPTSGSYEQYF